The text below deals with one T cell receptor beta chain. Its target is unknown. The sample comes from a study of glioma-infiltrating T cells. Overall study findings and caveats: Tissue and blood shared very few CDR3 sequences.

Amplification of TCR alpha and beta CDR3 regions from RNA used iRepertoire nested multiplex PCR. MiXCR was run by TCRdb on the multiplex PCR reads, yielding one entry per CDR3 protein. This sample has about 180,000 distinct CDR3 sequences, with under 55% found just once. CDR3 length equals 16 residues. Germline values: CDR1 SGHNT, CDR2 YYREEE (reference sequence). V shed 1 base and J shed 3 bases, with 14 bases lying between them. The sample taken for sequencing was glioma tissue, nonneoplastic brain tissue, or PBMCs (not recorded which). The genes are TRBV5-4 and TRBJ1-5, with a possible D match to TRBD1 (6 bases). The TCR originated in a human donor with low-grade glioma or glioblastoma, undergoing nonglioma brain surgery, or in good health (not recorded which). CDR3 amino acids: CASSLSNRVVNQPQHF. DNA of the CDR3: TGTGCCAGCAGCTTGTCAAACAGGGTTGTCAATCAGCCCCAGCATTTT.